What follows is one T cell receptor beta chain and its context. This study enrolled people aged 18 to 89 from about 24 US geographic areas. Participant-reported clinical history was the basis for cohort assignment. From germline, CDR1 is MNHEY and CDR2 SVGAGI. This CDR3 has 11 amino acids. J gave up 8 bases and V 4 bases, and 1 base lay outside the gene matches. The sample belongs to a study of blood T cell repertoires in COVID-19. On the study more broadly: The United States, Italy and Spain were the sources of the acute and convalescent COVID-19 samples.

As processed by the authors: Estimation of nucleated cell counts was performed using reference gene primer amplification. The repertoire was sequenced with immunoSEQ multiplex PCR; TCRdb's copy has only in-frame clones and lacks some. V and J calls and clone size are as listed in that table; D and trimming were resolved from the DNA. The sample carries more than 300,000 clones, around four fifths recorded once. The source is a woman in her forties or fifties who had recovered from COVID-19. The rearrangement links TRBV6-5 to TRBJ1-2; 7 bases agree with TRBD1. Sequencing input: PBMCs or T cells enriched from blood (not recorded which). CDR3 protein: CASSSTGGYTF. The CDR3 DNA is TGTGCCAGCAGTTCGACAGGGGGCTACACCTTC.